This T cell receptor beta chain was recovered during a study of neurological immune-mediated disorders. Study-wide results and caveats: None of the CDR3 amino acid sequences of expanded clones recurred across subjects, suggesting private repertoires in all groups.

This clonotype was seen ten or more times. Antigen unknown. The CDR3 loop spans 18 amino acids. Germline V gives CDR1 SGHDN, CDR2 FVKESK. V gave up 3 bases and J gave up 3 bases; unmatched junction bases: 7. Time point specified: longitudinal time-point 1 (baseline). Whenever a sequencing run was performed, it yielded over 190 million TCR-beta sequences from 15-18 subjects. TCRdb re-analysed the 5' RACE reads in MiXCR, keeping a single row per CDR3 protein. The table shows about 71,000 distinct CDR3 sequences, with roughly an eighth occurring only once. This TCR was recovered from a female donor with HTLV-1-associated myelopathy (HAM/TSP). The gene calls are TRBV14 and TRBJ2-1; TRBD2 matches 14 bases. The source material was PBMCs. Here the CDR3 DNA reads TGTGCCAGCAGCCACCCTAGGACTAGCGGGGGGAACTACAATGAGCAGTTCTTC. It is translated as CASSHPRTSGGNYNEQFF.